This entry lists 24 T cell receptor beta chains sequenced from one sample in a study of blood T cells in healthy people across ages. Combining a sample-barcoded 5' primer with a J-beta primer mix, a second PCR ran for about 7 to 12 cycles. MiXCR, applied by TCRdb to the 5' RACE reads, yields one record per CDR3 protein. This table holds about 1,800,000 distinct CDR3 sequences, approximately 28% found once. Specimen: blood. The receptors derive from a woman aged 30 to 39 in good health.

The CDR3 DNA is TGTGCCAGCAGCCCAAACCTCGTGACAGGGAACACCGGGGAGCTGTTTTTT. Its protein is CASSPNLVTGNTGELFF. The chain uses TRBV7-7 and TRBJ2-2; a weak D match, TRBD1 (6 bases). CDR1 and CDR2 from the germline V gene are SSHAT and FNYEAQ (reference sequence). The CDR3 contains 17 residues. V was trimmed by 5 bases and J by 1 base, leaving 17 bases between them.

The chain combines TRBV9 with TRBJ2-1, with 11 bases identical to TRBD2. The V gene end was trimmed by 4 bases and the J gene end by 12 bases; junction bases not matched to a gene: 6. Germline loops: CDR1 SGDLS, CDR2 YYNGEE. The CDR3 sequence is 13 residues long. The CDR3 reads CASSIGTSGRQFF. CDR3 DNA sequence: TGTGCCAGCAGCATCGGGACTAGCGGTCGGCAGTTCTTC.

As for this clonotype: With a much larger clone just one base away, this may be a read error. The chain carries TRBV12-3 or TRBV12-4 and TRBJ2-7, with TRBD2 matching over 10 bases. V lost 5 bases to trimming and J lost 7 bases; unmatched junction nucleotides: 11. This CDR3 has 15 amino acids. The CDR3 region is CASSQSGGAINEQYF. The DNA of the CDR3 is TGTGCCAGCAGTCAGAGCGGGGGGGCAATCAATGAGCAGTACTTC.

V is TRBV10-3 and J is TRBJ1-5, with 8 nucleotides matching TRBD1. V was pared by 5 bases and J by 3 bases, with 15 bases of the junction left unmatched. Germline V lookup: CDR1 ENHRY, CDR2 SYGVKD. The CDR3 runs to 18 residues. The DNA for the CDR3 is TGTGCCATCAGTCCTCGGGGGGCAGGGGGCGAGATCAATCAGCCCCAGCATTTT. This sequence encodes CAISPRGAGGEINQPQHF.

This clonotype was picked up many times. This rearrangement joins TRBV7-2 to TRBJ2-3; D not resolved. The V gene lost 3 bases and the J gene lost 7 bases, with 5 bases spanning the gap. This CDR3 has 11 amino acids. Germline CDR1 and CDR2: SGHTA and FQGNSA. The DNA of the CDR3 is TGTGCCAGCAGCTTGGATTATACGCAGTATTTT. Its protein product is CASSLDYTQYF. The variable domain in full, completed from reference TRBV7-2 and TRBJ2-3, reads GAGVSQSPSNKVTEKGKDVELRCDPISGHTALYWYRQSLGQGLEFLIYFQGNSAPDKSGLPSDRFSAERTGGSVSTLTIQRTQQEDSAVYLCASSLDYTQYFGPGTRLTVL.

The V and J genes are TRBV9 and TRBJ1-2, with 10 bases lining up with TRBD1. Germline assignment: CDR1 SGDLS and CDR2 YYNGEE. V lost 4 bases, J lost 6 bases, and 6 bases stayed unmatched. The CDR3 extends over 14 amino acids. DNA for the CDR3: TGTGCCAGCAGCCCAAGGGACAGGGGCCATGGCTACACCTTC. This gives the protein CASSPRDRGHGYTF. The full variable domain, in which reference TRBV9 and TRBJ1-2 provide the parts outside the CDR3, is DSGVTQTPKHLITATGQRVTLRCSPRSGDLSVYWYQQSLDQGLQFLIQYYNGEERAKGNILERFSAQQFPDLHSELNLSSLELGDSALYFCASSPRDRGHGYTFGSGTRLTVV.

In this sample, this clonotype turned up many times. The chain carries TRBV12-3 or TRBV12-4 and TRBJ2-1, with unresolved D. This CDR3 is 11 amino acids long. The ends were cut back, 6 bases at V and 6 bases at J, with 6 bases in the middle. CDR3 nucleotide sequence: TGTGCCAGCAGGAGGAGCAATGAGCAGTTCTTC. Its protein is CASRRSNEQFF.

The table lists this clonotype with many counts. V and J are TRBV4-1 and TRBJ2-7; 8 bases agree with TRBD1. This CDR3 spans 15 amino acids. V gave up 1 base and J gave up 4 bases; unmatched junction bases: 6. Germline V gene lookup returns CDR1 MGHRA and CDR2 YSYEKL. CDR3 DNA sequence: TGCGCCAGCAGCCAAGCTGTGGACAGGGATTACGAGCAGTACTTC. Protein: CASSQAVDRDYEQYF.

In regard to this clonotype: A read error may be the cause here, since a much bigger clone is one base away. The rearrangement uses TRBV29-1 and TRBJ1-2; D is unclear. Germline V CDR1 and CDR2: SQVTM, ANQGSEA. Trimming stripped 3 bases from V and 4 bases from J, with 12 bases between. The CDR3 is 13 residues long. DNA for the CDR3: TGCAGCGTTGAGGGGATCCAGCTCTATGGCTACACCTTC. Translated, it gives CSVEGIQLYGYTF.

This clonotype was counted only a few times. The chain couples TRBV4-2 to TRBJ2-2; no firm D call. V was clipped by 5 bases and J by 5 bases, with 12 bases between them. The CDR3 length is 14 residues. CDR1 LGHNA and CDR2 YNFKEQ come from the germline V gene. In DNA, the CDR3 is TGTGCCAGCAGCATTGGGCTGGGGACCGGGGAGCTGTTTTTT. It encodes CASSIGLGTGELFF.

This clonotype has just a few counts. The chain has TRBV6-6 and TRBJ1-2; 10 positions agree with TRBD1. CDR1 MNHNY and CDR2 SVGAGI come from the germline V gene (reference sequence). V was pared by 0 bases and J by 2 bases, with 0 bases of the junction left unmatched. CDR3 length: 15 residues. The CDR3 DNA is TGTGCCAGCAGTTACTCGGACAGGGGGAACTATGGCTACACCTTC. Its protein is CASSYSDRGNYGYTF.

Ten or more counts support this clonotype. The CDR3 nucleotides are TGCAGCGTTATGCCACAGGGATACTACGAGCAGTACTTC. Its translation: CSVMPQGYYEQYF. This sequence joins TRBV29-1 and TRBJ2-7, with D perhaps TRBD1 (6 bases). Germline lookup yields CDR1 SQVTM and CDR2 ANQGSEA. This CDR3 is built from 13 residues. Deletions cut 5 bases from V and 3 bases from J, with 14 bases between.

This clonotype has a count of ten or more. V is TRBV20-1 and J is TRBJ2-3; D is undetermined. The V end lost 5 bases, the J end lost 6 bases, and 18 bases lay between the germline ends. The germline V gene encodes CDR1 DFQATT and CDR2 SNEGSKA (reference sequence). The length of the CDR3 is 14 residues. As DNA, the CDR3 is TGCAGTGCTCGCGTTCATCACTCCCCGGATACGCAGTATTTT. Its translation is CSARVHHSPDTQYF.

Remarks on this clonotype: An end of the junction does not agree with germline; a read error may underlie this. The gene calls are TRBV18 and TRBJ2-7; TRBD1 aligns across 7 bases. The CDR3 is made up of 15 amino acids. Germline-derived CDR1 and CDR2 are KGHSH and LQKENI. The CDR3 DNA reads TGTGCCAGTTCACCGCTTGACAGGGTTGAAAACAAGCAGTACTTC. Residues: CASSPLDRVENKQYF.

This clonotype was found many times. The CDR3 sequence: CAIRDRGFLQETQYF. CDR3 DNA sequence: TGTGCCATCAGGGACAGGGGGTTTCTGCAAGAGACCCAGTACTTC. The rearrangement links TRBV10-3 to TRBJ2-5; 10 bases fit TRBD1. Germline assignment: CDR1 ENHRY and CDR2 SYGVKD. V gave up 6 bases and J gave up 2 bases; unmatched junction bases: 6. This CDR3 comprises 15 residues.

The gene calls are TRBV4-1 and TRBJ1-1; the D gene is possibly TRBD1 (5 bases). The CDR3 is 15 residues long. Germline V CDR1 and CDR2: MGHRA, YSYEKL. V was pared by 4 bases and J by 6 bases, with 18 bases between. CDR3 sequence reads: CASSLKPQGGPEAFF. As DNA, the CDR3 is TGCGCCAGCAGCCTCAAGCCCCAGGGAGGGCCTGAAGCTTTCTTT.

The gene calls are TRBV5-1 and TRBJ2-3; D is perhaps TRBD1 or TRBD2 (5 bases each). In germline, CDR1 is SGHRS, CDR2 YFSETQ. There are 14 residues in the CDR3. Deletions cut 4 bases from V and 4 bases from J, with 13 bases between. Here the CDR3 reads CASSRERDADTQYF. CDR3 nucleotides: TGCGCCAGCAGCCGCGAGAGGGACGCAGATACGCAGTATTTT.

The table lists this clonotype with a few counts. The chain carries TRBV7-2 and TRBJ2-3; 9 bases line up with TRBD1. V dropped 1 base and J dropped 3; count of bases not matched to a gene: 14. This CDR3 has 19 residues. Germline V gene data show CDR1 as SGHTA and CDR2 as FQGNSA. The CDR3 region has the DNA TGTGCCAGCAGCTTAGTGGGGACAGGGATCCTTTTGGGGACAGATACGCAGTATTTT. Its protein is CASSLVGTGILLGTDTQYF.

Worth noting for this clonotype: A much larger clone lies a single base off, so this may be a read error. The V call is TRBV30, the J call TRBJ2-3, with D perhaps being TRBD1 or TRBD2 (5 bases each). This CDR3 is built from 12 residues. Looked up from germline, CDR1 is GTSNPN and CDR2 is SVGIG (reference sequence). CDR3 DNA: TGTGCCTGGAGTACCCCCCTTGGGACGCAGTGTTTT. It specifies CAWSTPLGTQCF.

This clonotype was detected ten times or more. The chain is built from TRBV29-1 and TRBJ1-1; TRBD1 matches at 7 bases. In germline, CDR1 is SQVTM, CDR2 ANQGSEA. V trimming: 8 bases; J trimming: 4 bases; junction bases outside the gene matches: 7. CDR3 size: 12 residues. CDR3 in DNA: TGCAGCACCCCGGGACAGTTCACTGAAGCTTTCTTT. Residues: CSTPGQFTEAFF.

As for this clonotype: Compared with germline, one end of the junction differs, possibly owing to a read error. V usage is TRBV5-5 and J usage is TRBJ1-2; D remains ambiguous. This CDR3 is 12 amino acids long. Per germline, CDR1 SGHKS and CDR2 YYEKEE (reference sequence). CDR3 protein: CASSSPGFGCTF. The CDR3 DNA reads TGTGCCAGCAGCTCTCCGGGTTTTGGCTGCACCTTC.

This clonotype was detected a few times. This chain links TRBV2 with TRBJ2-1; TRBD1 might be the D (6 bases). This CDR3 is built from 14 residues. The ends were cut back, 5 bases at V and 6 bases at J, with 14 bases in the middle. Germline CDR1 SNHLY, CDR2 FYNNEI. The CDR3 sequence is CASSFDRRGNEQFF. The CDR3 DNA sequence: TGTGCCAGCAGTTTCGACAGGAGAGGCAATGAGCAGTTCTTC.

The V gene is TRBV7-2, the J gene TRBJ2-5, with a tentative D call TRBD2 (5 bases). This CDR3 has 16 residues. The V and J ends lost 5 bases and 4 bases respectively, with 20 bases between them. Per the germline V gene, CDR1 is SGHTA and CDR2 is FQGNSA. The CDR3 coding sequence is TGTGCCAGCAGCCAGTTTCTTGGACCGGGGATAGAGACCCAGTACTTC. Translation: CASSQFLGPGIETQYF.

This CDR3 is CATSRRDSITGELFF. The CDR3 nucleotides are TGTGCCACCAGCAGGCGTGACTCCATCACCGGGGAGCTGTTTTTT. This chain connects TRBV15 to TRBJ2-2; D unresolved. Germline V CDR1 and CDR2: LNHNV, YYDKDF (reference sequence). The V gene lost 3 bases and the J gene lost 4 bases, with 12 bases spanning the gap. There are 15 residues in the CDR3.